This is a list of T cell receptor beta chains from one sample in a study of CD8 T cells in Susac syndrome. TCRdb recomputed calls from the immunoSEQ multiplex PCR reads with MiXCR, one row per CDR3 protein. The sample has more than 65,000 distinct CDR3 sequences; approximately 95% are singletons. Specimen: CD8+ T cells from PBMCs. These receptors were obtained from a human donor in good health. Each CDR3 is given with its conserved first and last residue. A D gene is named only where the DNA matches it firmly. Clone size is given for some rows only: seen once, a few or many times, or a class if the clone is expanded.

NA | TRBJ2-7 | NA | TRBV28 | CASSLSPDGARYF | TGTGCCAGCAGTTTGAGCCCTGACGGAGCAAGGTACTTC
NA | TRBJ2-5 | TRBD2 | TRBV3-1 | CASSHPPTSGGEETQYF | TGTGCCAGCAGCCACCCCCCGACTAGCGGGGGGGAGGAGACCCAGTACTTC
NA | TRBJ1-1 | NA | TRBV29-1 | CSGDRNTEAFF | TGCAGCGGTGACAGGAACACTGAAGCTTTCTTT
NA | TRBJ2-2 | NA | TRBV7-9 | CASSPPEDTGELFF | TGTGCCAGCAGCCCCCCGGAAGACACCGGGGAGCTGTTTTTT
NA | TRBJ2-3 | TRBD2 | TRBV20-1 | CSASPLTSPRDTQYF | TGCAGTGCTTCCCCGCTGACTAGCCCAAGAGATACGCAGTATTTT
NA | TRBJ2-3 | TRBD2 | TRBV9 | CASSVGSGGVTDTQYF | TGTGCCAGCAGCGTAGGGAGCGGGGGGGTCACAGATACGCAGTATTTT
NA | TRBJ1-6 | NA | TRBV27 | CASAPWGSPLHF | TGTGCCAGCGCCCCTTGGGGGTCACCCCTCCACTTT
NA | TRBJ1-2 | TRBD1 | TRBV7-9 | CASSSDRVTYGYTF | TGTGCCAGCAGCTCCGACAGGGTTACCTATGGCTACACCTTC
NA | TRBJ2-5 | NA | TRBV29-1 | CSVPDQETQYF | TGCAGCGTCCCTGACCAAGAGACCCAGTACTTC
NA | TRBJ2-5 | NA | TRBV5-1 | CASSPGVQSIQETQYF | TGCGCCAGCAGCCCTGGGGTCCAGTCGATCCAAGAGACCCAGTACTTC
NA | TRBJ2-7 | TRBD1 | TRBV7-9 | CASSFPSGTGDGEQYF | TGTGCCAGCAGCTTCCCCTCCGGGACAGGGGACGGCGAGCAGTACTTC
once | TRBJ1-2 | TRBD1 | TRBV27 | CASSLSPTGGGYTF | TGTGCCAGCAGTTTATCTCCGACAGGGGGAGGCTACACCTTC
NA | TRBJ2-7 | NA | TRBV4-1 | CASSQGQPSYEQYF | TGCGCCAGCAGCCAAGGACAGCCGTCCTACGAGCAGTACTTC
NA | TRBJ2-1 | TRBD2 | TRBV4-2 | CASAQTSGGASYNEQFF | TGTGCCAGCGCCCAGACTAGCGGGGGGGCTTCCTACAATGAGCAGTTCTTC
NA | TRBJ1-2 | TRBD1 | TRBV29-1 | CSVPDRASANYGYTF | TGCAGCGTTCCCGACAGGGCTTCAGCTAACTATGGCTACACCTTC
NA | TRBJ2-5 | TRBD2 | TRBV20-1 | CSSKAGSGGGTEQSFQETQYF | TGCAGCTCCAAGGCCGGTAGCGGGGGCGGGACGGAACAGTCCTTCCAAGAGACCCAGTACTTC
NA | TRBJ1-1 | NA | TRBV3-1 | CASSPGGNGEAFF | TGTGCCAGCAGCCCGGGGGGGAACGGTGAAGCTTTCTTT
NA | TRBJ2-1 | NA | TRBV4-2 | CASSAMATLAPNEQFF | TGTGCCAGCAGCGCCATGGCGACTCTAGCTCCGAATGAGCAGTTCTTC
NA | TRBJ2-3 | TRBD2 | TRBV9 | CASSVGQAGGHTQYF | TGTGCCAGCAGCGTAGGTCAAGCGGGGGGCCATACGCAGTATTTT
once | TRBJ1-1 | NA | TRBV15 | CATSRRGSLDTEAFF | TGTGCCACCAGCAGAAGAGGGAGCTTAGACACTGAAGCTTTCTTT
NA | TRBJ2-5 | NA | TRBV7-2 | CASTQGPGETQYF | TGTGCCAGCACCCAGGGACCCGGCGAGACCCAGTACTTC
NA | TRBJ2-7 | NA | TRBV19 | CASSIQGRKNEQYF | TGTGCCAGTAGTATACAAGGACGAAAGAACGAGCAGTACTTC
NA | TRBJ2-6 | NA | TRBV3-1 | CASSQRDSFSGANVLTF | TGTGCCAGCAGCCAGCGGGACAGCTTCTCTGGGGCCAACGTCCTGACTTTC
NA | TRBJ2-5 | TRBD2 | TRBV9 | CASSVSGGAWEETQYF | TGTGCCAGCAGCGTAAGCGGGGGGGCCTGGGAAGAGACCCAGTACTTC
NA | TRBJ1-3 | TRBD1 | TRBV7-9 | CAGLLDRGHSGNTIYF | TGTGCCGGATTACTCGACAGGGGGCATTCTGGAAACACCATATATTTT
once | TRBJ2-1 | TRBD2 | TRBV24-1 | CATSSSEASGNYNEQFF | TGTGCCACCAGCTCCTCCGAGGCTAGCGGGAACTACAATGAGCAGTTCTTC
NA | TRBJ2-7 | NA | TRBV27 | CASSLRAVYEQYF | TGTGCCAGCAGTTTAAGGGCAGTGTACGAGCAGTACTTC
few | TRBJ2-2 | NA | TRBV4-1 | CASSLRAFSGTGELFF | TGCGCCAGCAGCCTTCGGGCCTTTAGCGGCACCGGGGAGCTGTTTTTT
NA | TRBJ2-5 | NA | TRBV5-1 | CASSPELAETQYF | TGCGCCAGCAGCCCAGAATTGGCGGAGACCCAGTACTTC
NA | TRBJ1-1 | NA | TRBV3-1 | CASSQEGGSPEAFF | TGTGCCAGCAGCCAAGAGGGGGGTTCCCCTGAAGCTTTCTTT
NA | TRBJ2-3 | NA | TRBV4-3 | CASSQDRRAPGDTQYF | TGCGCCAGCAGCCAAGACCGCAGGGCCCCAGGAGATACGCAGTATTTT
NA | TRBJ1-4 | TRBD1 | TRBV9 | CASSGGQREKLFF | TGTGCCAGCAGCGGGGGACAGAGGGAAAAACTGTTTTTT
NA | TRBJ1-2 | NA | TRBV5-6 | CASSLGRNLVAGYTF | TGTGCCAGCAGCTTGGGTCGGAATCTTGTAGCTGGCTACACCTTC
NA | TRBJ2-6 | NA | TRBV5-6 | CASSLVAISGANVLTF | TGTGCCAGCAGCTTGGTGGCCATCTCTGGGGCCAACGTCCTGACTTTC
NA | TRBJ1-2 | NA | TRBV29-1 | CSVEDPWEGGYTF | TGCAGCGTTGAAGATCCGTGGGAGGGCGGCTACACCTTC
NA | TRBJ1-4 | TRBD1 | TRBV7-9 | CASSSGQGAKKLFF | TGTGCCAGCAGCTCTGGACAGGGGGCTAAAAAACTGTTTTTT
NA | TRBJ2-1 | NA | TRBV6-6 | CASSYSATHAGASF | TGTGCCAGCAGTTACTCGGCTACCCACGCAGGCGCGTCCTTC
NA | TRBJ1-2 | NA | TRBV7-9 | CASSLERSYYGYTF | TGTGCCAGCAGCTTAGAACGAAGTTACTATGGCTACACCTTC
NA | TRBJ2-7 | NA | TRBV30 | CAWSGDTEQYF | TGTGCCTGGAGTGGGGACACCGAGCAGTACTTC
NA | TRBJ2-3 | NA | TRBV9 | CASRASGTSTDTQYF | TGTGCCAGCAGAGCCTCGGGAACTAGCACAGATACGCAGTATTTT
NA | TRBJ1-2 | NA | TRBV7-9 | CASSSRLSEGVYGYTF | TGTGCCAGCAGCTCCCGCTTAAGCGAAGGGGTCTATGGCTACACCTTC
NA | TRBJ2-1 | TRBD2 | TRBV13 | CASSLGLVAGAHYNEQFF | TGTGCCAGCAGCTTAGGCCTGGTAGCGGGGGCTCATTACAATGAGCAGTTCTTC
once | TRBJ1-1 | NA | TRBV9 | CASSVAQLNTEAFF | TGTGCCAGCAGCGTAGCACAGCTGAACACTGAAGCTTTCTTT
once | TRBJ1-5 | NA | TRBV23-1 | CASSQSNREKGNQPQHF | TGCGCCAGCAGTCAATCGAATCGTGAGAAGGGTAATCAGCCCCAGCATTTT
once | TRBJ1-5 | TRBD1 | TRBV19 | CASTFDRGQGQPQHF | TGTGCCAGTACCTTTGACAGGGGGCAAGGGCAGCCCCAGCATTTT
NA | TRBJ1-3 | NA | TRBV4-1 | CASSLSPSSGNTIYF | TGCGCCAGCAGCCTTTCACCCAGCTCTGGAAACACCATATATTTT
NA | TRBJ2-7 | TRBD1 | TRBV19 | CASSTLTTGPYEQYF | TGTGCCAGTAGTACCCTTACGACAGGGCCTTACGAGCAGTACTTC
NA | TRBJ1-5 | TRBD1 | TRBV6-1 | CASRYRGSNQPQHF | TGTGCCAGCAGATACAGGGGGAGCAATCAGCCCCAGCATTTT
few | TRBJ2-7 | NA | TRBV5-1 | CASASLEAPNEQYF | TGCGCCAGCGCCTCCCTTGAGGCGCCGAACGAGCAGTACTTC
NA | TRBJ2-2 | NA | TRBV12-3/TRBV12-4 | CASSLEGRDTGELFF | TGTGCCAGCAGTTTAGAAGGCAGGGATACCGGGGAGCTGTTTTTT
NA | TRBJ2-3 | NA | TRBV14 | CASSWVASTDTQYF | TGTGCCAGCAGCTGGGTAGCGAGCACAGATACGCAGTATTTT
once | TRBJ2-5 | TRBD2 | TRBV7-9 | CASSSSSGGPLKETQYF | TGTGCCAGCAGCTCCTCTAGCGGGGGCCCCCTTAAAGAGACCCAGTACTTC
NA | TRBJ2-5 | NA | TRBV29-1 | CSVDPGRGETQYF | TGCAGCGTTGACCCGGGGCGTGGCGAGACCCAGTACTTC